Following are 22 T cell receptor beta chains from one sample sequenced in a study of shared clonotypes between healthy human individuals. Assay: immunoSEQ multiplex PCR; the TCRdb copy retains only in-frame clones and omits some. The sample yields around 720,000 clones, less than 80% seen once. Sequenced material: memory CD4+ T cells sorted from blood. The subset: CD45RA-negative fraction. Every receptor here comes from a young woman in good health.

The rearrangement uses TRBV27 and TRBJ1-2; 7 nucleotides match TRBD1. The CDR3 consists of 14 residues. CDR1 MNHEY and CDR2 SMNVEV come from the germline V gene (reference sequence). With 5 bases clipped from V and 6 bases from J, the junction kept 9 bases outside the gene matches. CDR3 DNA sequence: TGTGCCAGCAGTACCCAACAGGGGATTCATGGCTACACCTTC. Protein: CASSTQQGIHGYTF.

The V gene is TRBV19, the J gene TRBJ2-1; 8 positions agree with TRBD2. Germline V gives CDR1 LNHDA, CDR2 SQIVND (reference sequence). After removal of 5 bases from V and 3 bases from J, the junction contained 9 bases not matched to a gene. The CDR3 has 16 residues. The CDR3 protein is CASSDGRVGGYNEQFF. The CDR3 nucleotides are TGTGCCAGTAGTGACGGGAGGGTTGGTGGCTACAATGAGCAGTTCTTC.

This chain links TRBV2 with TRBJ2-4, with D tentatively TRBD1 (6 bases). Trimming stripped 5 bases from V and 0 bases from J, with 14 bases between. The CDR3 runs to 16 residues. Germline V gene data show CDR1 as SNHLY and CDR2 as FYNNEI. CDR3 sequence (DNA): TGTGCCAGCAGTCTAGTGACAGGAATAGCCAAAAACATTCAGTACTTC. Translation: CASSLVTGIAKNIQYF.

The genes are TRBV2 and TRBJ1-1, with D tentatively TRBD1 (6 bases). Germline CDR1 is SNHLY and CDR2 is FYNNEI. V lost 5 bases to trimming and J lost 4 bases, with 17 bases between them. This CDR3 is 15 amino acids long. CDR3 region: CASSQVGQGSTEAFF. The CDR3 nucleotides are TGTGCCAGCAGTCAGGTAGGCCAGGGGAGCACTGAAGCTTTCTTT.

Written as DNA, the CDR3 is TGTGCCAGCAGCCCCGGGACAGGGATTGAAAAACTGTTTTTT. Its protein is CASSPGTGIEKLFF. The J gene is TRBJ1-4, the V gene TRBV28, with 9 bases that match TRBD1. With V trimmed by 6 bases and J by 7 bases, 6 bases remained unmatched. The CDR3 runs to 14 residues. Germline V CDR1 and CDR2: MDHEN, SYDVKM.

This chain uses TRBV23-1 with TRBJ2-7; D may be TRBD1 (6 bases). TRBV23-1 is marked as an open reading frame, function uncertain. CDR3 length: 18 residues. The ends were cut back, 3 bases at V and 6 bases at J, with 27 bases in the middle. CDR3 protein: CASSHPPWATQGRSEQYF. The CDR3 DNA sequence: TGCGCCAGCAGTCACCCCCCCTGGGCGACACAGGGACGGAGCGAGCAGTACTTC.

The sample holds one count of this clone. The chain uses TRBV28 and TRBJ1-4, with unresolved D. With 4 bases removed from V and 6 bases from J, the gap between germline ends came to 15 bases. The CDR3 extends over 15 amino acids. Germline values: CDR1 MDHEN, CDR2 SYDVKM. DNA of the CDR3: TGTGCCAGCAGTTCGACCCTCGACACCTATGAAAAACTGTTTTTT. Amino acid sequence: CASSSTLDTYEKLFF.

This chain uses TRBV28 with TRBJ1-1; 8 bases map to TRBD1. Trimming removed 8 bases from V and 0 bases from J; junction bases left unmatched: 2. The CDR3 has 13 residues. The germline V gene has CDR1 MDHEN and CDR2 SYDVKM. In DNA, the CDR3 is TGTGCCAGCTCGGGACAGGTGAACACTGAAGCTTTCTTT. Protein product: CASSGQVNTEAFF.

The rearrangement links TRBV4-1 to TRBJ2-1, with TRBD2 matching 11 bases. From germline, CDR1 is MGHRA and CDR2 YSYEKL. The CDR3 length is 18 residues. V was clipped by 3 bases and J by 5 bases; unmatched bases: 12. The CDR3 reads CASSHRWGPGLADNEQFF. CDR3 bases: TGCGCCAGCAGCCACCGTTGGGGACCGGGACTAGCGGACAATGAGCAGTTCTTC.

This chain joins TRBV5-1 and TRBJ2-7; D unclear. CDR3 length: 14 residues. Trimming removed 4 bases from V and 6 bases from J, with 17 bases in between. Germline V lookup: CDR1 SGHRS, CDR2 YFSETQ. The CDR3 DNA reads TGCGCCAGCAGCCCCCCGGCGGCACCCCGCGAGCAGTACTTC. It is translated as CASSPPAAPREQYF.

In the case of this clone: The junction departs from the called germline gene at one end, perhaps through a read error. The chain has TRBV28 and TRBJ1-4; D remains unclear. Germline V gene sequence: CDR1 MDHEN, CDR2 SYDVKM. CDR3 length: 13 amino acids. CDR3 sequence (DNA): TGTGCCAGCAGTTTAGAGATTAGAAGGGCCCGTTGGTTT. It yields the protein CASSLEIRRARWF.

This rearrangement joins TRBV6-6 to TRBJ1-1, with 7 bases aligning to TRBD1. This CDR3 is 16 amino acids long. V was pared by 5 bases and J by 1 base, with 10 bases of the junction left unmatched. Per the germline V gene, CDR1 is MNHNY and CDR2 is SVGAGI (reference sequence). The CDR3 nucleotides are TGTGCCAGCAGTCCCCTACCGGGACAGAGGAACACTGAAGCTTTCTTT. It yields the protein CASSPLPGQRNTEAFF.

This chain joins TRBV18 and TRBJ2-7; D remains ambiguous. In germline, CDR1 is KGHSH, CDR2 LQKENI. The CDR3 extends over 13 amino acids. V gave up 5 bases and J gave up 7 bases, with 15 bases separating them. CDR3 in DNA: TGTGCCAGCTCATGGCCCTCCTCAGAGGAGCAGTACTTC. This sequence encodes CASSWPSSEEQYF.

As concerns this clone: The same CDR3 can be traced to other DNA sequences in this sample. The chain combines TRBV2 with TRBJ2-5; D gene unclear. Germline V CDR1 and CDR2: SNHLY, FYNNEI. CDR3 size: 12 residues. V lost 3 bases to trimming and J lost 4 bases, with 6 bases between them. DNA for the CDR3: TGTGCCAGCAGTGAGCGCAGAGAGACCCAGTACTTC. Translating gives CASSERRETQYF.

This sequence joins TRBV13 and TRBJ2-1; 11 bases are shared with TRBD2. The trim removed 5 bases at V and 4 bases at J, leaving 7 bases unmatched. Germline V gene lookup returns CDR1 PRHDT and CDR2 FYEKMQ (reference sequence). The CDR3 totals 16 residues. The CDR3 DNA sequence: TGTGCCAGCAGCGACCTCATAGCGGGAGGGTACAATGAGCAGTTCTTC. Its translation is CASSDLIAGGYNEQFF. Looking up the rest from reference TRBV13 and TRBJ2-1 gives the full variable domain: AAGVIQSPRHLIKEKRETATLKCYPIPRHDTVYWYQQGPGQDPQFLISFYEKMQSDKGSIPDRFSAQQFSDYHSELNMSSLELGDSALYFCASSDLIAGGYNEQFFGPGTRLTVL.

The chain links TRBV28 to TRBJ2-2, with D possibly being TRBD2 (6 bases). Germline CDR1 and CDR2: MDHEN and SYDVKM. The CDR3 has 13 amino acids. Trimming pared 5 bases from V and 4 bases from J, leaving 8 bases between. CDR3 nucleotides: TGTGCCAGCAGTGGAGGGGCCACCGGGGAGCTGTTTTTT. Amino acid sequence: CASSGGATGELFF.

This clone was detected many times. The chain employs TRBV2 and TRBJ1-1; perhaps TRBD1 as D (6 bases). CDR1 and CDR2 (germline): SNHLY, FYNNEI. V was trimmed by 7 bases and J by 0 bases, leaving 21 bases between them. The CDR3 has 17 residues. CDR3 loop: CASTRTGAGAMNTEAFF. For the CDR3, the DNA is TGTGCCAGCACCCGAACTGGTGCAGGGGCCATGAACACTGAAGCTTTCTTT.

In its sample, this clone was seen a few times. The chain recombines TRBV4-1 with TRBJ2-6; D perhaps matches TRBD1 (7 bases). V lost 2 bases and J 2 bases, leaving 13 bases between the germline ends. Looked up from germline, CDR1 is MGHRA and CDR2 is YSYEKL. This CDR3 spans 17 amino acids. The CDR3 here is CASSQYDREAGANVLTF. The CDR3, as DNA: TGCGCCAGCAGCCAATACGACAGGGAGGCTGGGGCCAACGTCCTGACTTTC.

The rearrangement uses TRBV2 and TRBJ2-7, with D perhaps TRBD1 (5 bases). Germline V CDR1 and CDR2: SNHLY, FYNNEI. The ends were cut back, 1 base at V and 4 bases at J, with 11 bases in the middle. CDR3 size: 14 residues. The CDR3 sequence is CASSEDQGRYEQYF. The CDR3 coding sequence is TGTGCCAGCAGTGAAGATCAGGGTCGGTACGAGCAGTACTTC.

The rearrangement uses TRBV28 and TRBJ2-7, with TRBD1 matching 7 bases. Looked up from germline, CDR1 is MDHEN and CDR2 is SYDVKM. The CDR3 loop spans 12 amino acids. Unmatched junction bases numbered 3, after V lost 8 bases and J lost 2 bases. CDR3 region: CASRDSAYEQYF. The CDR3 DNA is TGTGCCAGCCGGGACAGTGCCTACGAGCAGTACTTC. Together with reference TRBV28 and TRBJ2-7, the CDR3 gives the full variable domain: DVKVTQSSRYLVKRTGEKVFLECVQDMDHENMFWYRQDPGLGLRLIYFSYDVKMKEKGDIPEGYSVSREKKERFSLILESASTNQTSMYLCASRDSAYEQYFGPGTRLTVT.

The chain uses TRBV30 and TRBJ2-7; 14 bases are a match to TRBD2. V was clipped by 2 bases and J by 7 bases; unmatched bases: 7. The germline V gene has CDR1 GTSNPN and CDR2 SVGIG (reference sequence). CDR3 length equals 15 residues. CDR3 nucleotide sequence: TGTGCCTGGAGTTCGAAGGGACTAGCGGGAGTTGAGCAGTACTTC. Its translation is CAWSSKGLAGVEQYF.

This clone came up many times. CDR3 DNA sequence: TGTGCCATCGGGAGACAGGGGGCCCACGAGCAGTACTTC. As protein: CAIGRQGAHEQYF. This sequence joins TRBV10-3 and TRBJ2-7, with 10 nucleotides matching TRBD1. CDR1 and CDR2 (germline): ENHRY, SYGVKD. The CDR3 runs to 13 residues. With 8 bases clipped from V and 5 bases from J, the junction kept 6 bases outside the gene matches.